Presented here are 10 T cell receptor beta chains from one specimen sequenced in a study of blood T cells in healthy people across ages. Primed by a sample-barcoded 5' primer and a J-beta primer mix, a second PCR proceeded for 7 to 11 cycles. In TCRdb, the 5' RACE reads were re-called with MiXCR into one record per CDR3 protein. The table has hundreds of thousands of distinct CDR3 sequences, around 54% seen once. Sequencing was performed on blood. The receptors stem from a man aged 55 to 70 in good health.

The V and J genes are TRBV7-9 and TRBJ2-7; 13 bases fit TRBD2. CDR1 and CDR2 (germline): SEHNR, FQNEAQ (reference sequence). V lost 4 bases and J lost 7; bases outside the gene matches: 10. The CDR3 is 16 amino acids. The CDR3 DNA follows: TGTGCCAGCAGCTCCCGACTAGCGGGGGGCCTAGGGGAGCAGTACTTC. It is translated as CASSSRLAGGLGEQYF.

The rearrangement links TRBV29-1 to TRBJ2-1; possibly TRBD1 for D (5 bases). V was clipped by 8 bases and J by 5 bases, with 16 bases between them. Looked up from germline, CDR1 is SQVTM and CDR2 is ANQGSEA. The CDR3 covers 13 residues. The CDR3 coding sequence is TGCAGCCAGCACGTGGGGCGAGACAATGAGCAGTTCTTC. This sequence encodes CSQHVGRDNEQFF.

The gene calls are TRBV7-9 and TRBJ1-6; perhaps TRBD1 as D (6 bases). The length of the CDR3 is 17 residues. Germline values: CDR1 SEHNR, CDR2 FQNEAQ (reference sequence). V shed 5 bases and J shed 6 bases, with 20 bases lying between them. The CDR3 spells CASSHPGGGLSNSPLHF. The CDR3, as DNA: TGTGCCAGCAGCCACCCAGGTGGGGGGCTGTCTAATTCACCCCTCCACTTT.

This clonotype has a handful of counts. The chain recombines TRBV29-1 with TRBJ2-3; a possible D gene is TRBD1 (5 bases). The CDR3 is made up of 13 amino acids. The germline V and J ends were trimmed by 8 bases and 6 bases, with 18 bases remaining between them. Germline V lookup: CDR1 SQVTM, CDR2 ANQGSEA. The CDR3 coding sequence is TGCAGCCCGGCGCTAGTAGGGGCCGATACGCAGTATTTT. It yields the protein CSPALVGADTQYF.

V usage is TRBV7-2 and J usage is TRBJ2-7; possible D gene TRBD2, 6 bases. The J call could be wrong; TRBJ2-5 is a better fit for the DNA end. The CDR3 contains 15 residues. Germline assignment: CDR1 SGHTA and CDR2 FQGNSA. The CDR3 reads CASSLGLATRQTQYF. The CDR3 nucleotides read TGTGCCAGCAGCTTAGGGCTAGCGACCCGACAGACCCAGTACTTC.

This chain uses TRBV15 with TRBJ2-7, with D hard to call. Trimming took 3 bases from V and 2 from J, leaving 14 bases between them. This CDR3 is 15 amino acids long. Germline loops: CDR1 LNHNV, CDR2 YYDKDF (reference sequence). Here the CDR3 DNA reads TGTGCCACCAGCAGGGCCTACGGACGAACCTACGAGCAGTACTTC. Translation gives CATSRAYGRTYEQYF.

This clonotype was counted between two and nine times. The chain links TRBV6-5 to TRBJ2-3; D is undetermined. CDR3 size: 15 residues. The germline V and J ends were trimmed by 6 bases and 1 base, with 14 bases remaining between them. CDR1 and CDR2 from the germline V gene are MNHEY and SVGAGI. The CDR3 spells CASSPDSAGTDTQYF. The CDR3 DNA reads as TGTGCCAGCAGCCCCGACTCCGCCGGCACAGATACGCAGTATTTT.

The CDR3 region is CASTPDRTFNEQFF. The CDR3 bases are TGTGCCAGCACCCCGGACAGAACATTCAATGAGCAGTTCTTC. The chain employs TRBV2 and TRBJ2-1; TRBD1 might be the D (6 bases). This CDR3 is 14 amino acids long. The ends were cut back, 7 bases at V and 6 bases at J, with 16 bases in the middle. The germline gives CDR1 SNHLY, CDR2 FYNNEI. Based on the CDR3 plus reference TRBV2 and TRBJ2-1, the full variable domain is EPEVTQTPSHQVTQMGQEVILRCVPISNHLYFYWYRQILGQKVEFLVSFYNNEISEKSEIFDDQFSVERPDGSNFTLKIRSTKLEDSAMYFCASTPDRTFNEQFFGPGTRLTVL.

Many counts were recorded for this clonotype. The chain has TRBV20-1 and TRBJ2-7, with 9 bases matching TRBD2. V was clipped by 3 bases and J by 2 bases; unmatched bases: 5. CDR1 DFQATT and CDR2 SNEGSKA come from the germline V gene (reference sequence). The CDR3 spans 14 residues. CDR3 DNA sequence: TGCAGTGCTAGTAAGCAGCGGGAGGCCTACGAGCAGTACTTC. Translated, it gives CSASKQREAYEQYF.

The gene calls are TRBV28 and TRBJ2-3, with D possibly TRBD2 on 5 matching bases. The V end lost 4 bases, the J end lost 11 bases, and 13 bases lay between the germline ends. CDR1 and CDR2 from the germline V gene are MDHEN and SYDVKM. The CDR3 sequence is 12 residues long. In nucleotides, the CDR3 is TGTGCCAGCAGTTCCCAGGAGGCTGTGCAGTATTTT. It is translated as CASSSQEAVQYF.